This entry lists 16 T cell receptor beta chains sequenced from one sample in a study. From the RT-PCR reads, TCRdb called clonotypes with MiXCR, one entry per CDR3 protein. This sample has about 6,500 distinct CDR3 sequences, with roughly 90% found just once. Sequencing was carried out using memory CD4+ T cells from blood. These receptors originate from a female donor in good health, serving as a healthy control.

Note on this clonotype: In a library made to pick up alpha chains, this beta chain is a stray read with a size that means little. The rearrangement joins TRBV27 to TRBJ1-4; D is unclear. V gave up 7 bases and J gave up 8 bases, with 11 bases separating them. Germline CDR1 is MNHEY and CDR2 is SMNVEV (reference sequence). This CDR3 has 12 residues. This CDR3 reads CASKVVGEKLFF. The CDR3 DNA reads as TGTGCCAGCAAAGTGGTGGGAGAAAAACTGTTTTTT.

Concerning this clonotype: This beta chain is a stray read from a library made for alpha chains; its abundance is not meaningful. This chain joins TRBV20-1 and TRBJ2-3; the D is unclear. The germline CDR1 and CDR2 sequences are DFQATT and SNEGSKA (reference sequence). This CDR3 has 12 amino acids. Trimming shortened V by 4 bases and J by 4 bases, and 9 bases separated the two germline ends. CDR3: CSATPRPDTQYF. As DNA, the CDR3 is TGCAGTGCTACCCCGAGGCCAGATACGCAGTATTTT.

About this clonotype: This beta chain appears as a stray read in a library generated for alpha chains; its size is not informative. The gene calls are TRBV5-1 and TRBJ1-1; D not certain. The CDR3 loop spans 13 amino acids. Germline assignment: CDR1 SGHRS and CDR2 YFSETQ. The V and J ends lost 3 bases and 0 bases respectively, with 6 bases between them. CDR3 amino acids: CASSSLMNTEAFF. The CDR3, as DNA: TGCGCCAGCAGCTCACTCATGAACACTGAAGCTTTCTTT.

This clonotype has only one observation. This beta chain lies outside the target of a library built for alpha chains; its clone size means little. The chain recombines TRBV29-1 with TRBJ2-3, with 10 bases lining up with TRBD1. The V gene end was trimmed by 7 bases and the J gene end by 4 bases; junction bases not matched to a gene: 2. The germline gives CDR1 SQVTM, CDR2 ANQGSEA. The CDR3 consists of 12 residues. For the CDR3, the DNA is TGCAGCGCCGGGACAGGGGCAGATACGCAGTATTTT. Translating it yields CSAGTGADTQYF.

With regard to this clonotype: This beta chain is off target for a library built for alpha chains, so its abundance means little. The chain recombines TRBV20-1 with TRBJ1-2, with D perhaps matching TRBD1 (6 bases). Germline V lookup: CDR1 DFQATT, CDR2 SNEGSKA (reference sequence). Trimming took off 1 base at V and 5 bases at J, with 23 bases between the two ends. The CDR3 covers 17 residues. CDR3 nucleotide sequence: TGCAGTGCTAGAGGGGGGGCAGCCCTAGGGCCCGCGTATGGCTACACCTTC. This codes for CSARGGAALGPAYGYTF.

In regard to this clonotype: Little can be read into the size of this beta chain, an off-target read in a library designed for alpha chains. The rearrangement uses TRBV5-5 and TRBJ2-7, with TRBD1 matching 11 bases. Germline V gene sequence: CDR1 SGHKS, CDR2 YYEKEE (reference sequence). This CDR3 contains 14 residues. V gave up 3 bases and J gave up 6 bases; unmatched junction bases: 5. The CDR3 DNA sequence: TGTGCCAGCAGCTCCGGACAGGGGGCGCGCGAGCAGTACTTC. Residues: CASSSGQGAREQYF.

This clonotype was seen only a few times. This beta chain came through as a stray read in a library set up for alpha chains, and its size says little. V gene TRBV10-3 combines with J gene TRBJ2-3; D not resolved. This CDR3 comprises 11 residues. The V and J ends lost 4 bases and 2 bases respectively, with 1 base between them. Germline CDR1 and CDR2: ENHRY and SYGVKD. The CDR3 bases are TGTGCCATCAGTGCCACAGATACGCAGTATTTT. Protein: CAISATDTQYF.

Regarding this clonotype: Being off target in a library aimed at alpha chains, this beta chain has a size of little meaning. This chain uses TRBV20-1 with TRBJ2-7, with D perhaps TRBD1 or TRBD2 (5 bases each). Per germline, CDR1 DFQATT and CDR2 SNEGSKA (reference sequence). V lost 3 bases to trimming and J lost 0 bases, with 12 bases between them. This CDR3 has 14 amino acids. The CDR3 bases are TGCAGTGCTAGTGGGGACGGCAGCTCCTACGAGCAGTACTTC. Translated: CSASGDGSSYEQYF.

As concerns this clonotype: A library prepared for alpha chains yielded this beta chain as an off-target read; its size is of little meaning. CDR3 DNA: TGTGCCAGCGGGGGGATTAGGGACGGTGAGCAGTTCTTC. This codes for CASGGIRDGEQFF. The V call is TRBV12-3 or TRBV12-4, the J call TRBJ2-1; D might be TRBD2 (6 bases). Deletions cut 8 bases from V and 9 bases from J, with 17 bases between. This CDR3 is 13 amino acids long.

About this clonotype itself: This beta chain represents an off-target read in a library built for alpha chains; its size is of limited meaning. The rearrangement joins TRBV5-1 to TRBJ1-1; D remains unclear. The germline V and J ends were trimmed by 0 bases and 6 bases, with 12 bases remaining between them. The CDR3 spans 14 residues. Germline V gene sequence: CDR1 SGHRS, CDR2 YFSETQ. CDR3 protein: CASSLDPQPAEAFF. The CDR3 DNA reads as TGCGCCAGCAGCTTGGACCCCCAACCCGCTGAAGCTTTCTTT.

A note on this clonotype: The library was prepared for alpha chains; this beta chain is a stray read, so its frequency means little. The rearrangement links TRBV5-6 to TRBJ2-1; 8 bases agree with TRBD2. The CDR3 totals 15 residues. After removal of 1 base from V and 3 bases from J, the junction contained 3 bases not matched to a gene. The germline CDR1 and CDR2 sequences are SGHDT and YYEEEE. The CDR3 DNA reads as TGTGCCAGCAGCTTGTTCAGCGGGAGCTACAATGAGCAGTTCTTC. Amino acids: CASSLFSGSYNEQFF.

A remark on this clonotype: This beta chain came through as a stray read in a library set up for alpha chains, and its size says little. The chain combines TRBV6-2 or TRBV6-3 with TRBJ2-2, with D unresolved. The CDR3 has 14 amino acids. The V gene lost 0 bases and the J gene lost 3 bases, with 5 bases spanning the gap. Germline CDR1 MNHEY, CDR2 SVGEGT. The CDR3 region has the DNA TGTGCCAGCAGTTACTCGGGGTACACCGGGGAGCTGTTTTTT. Translated: CASSYSGYTGELFF.

Details on this clonotype: The library was prepared for alpha chains; this beta chain is a stray read, so its frequency means little. The chain uses TRBV4-3 and TRBJ2-1; 8 nucleotides align to TRBD2. The CDR3 length is 17 residues. CDR1 and CDR2 from the germline V gene are LGHNA and YSLEER. The V segment lost 3 bases and the J segment 6 bases; nucleotides outside the gene matches: 13. CDR3 DNA: TGCGCCAGCAGCCACCTTTCGGGAGTAGCGGGGTCCAATGAGCAGTTCTTC. Residues: CASSHLSGVAGSNEQFF.

With respect to this clonotype: This beta chain is a stray sequence in a library constructed for alpha chains; its clone size is not meaningful. The chain combines TRBV20-1 with TRBJ1-4; D is unclear. V dropped 3 bases and J dropped 7 bases, with 12 bases sitting between them. Germline V CDR1 and CDR2: DFQATT, SNEGSKA (reference sequence). This CDR3 is built from 13 residues. Here the CDR3 reads CSASVTVGEKLFF. In nucleotides, the CDR3 is TGCAGTGCTAGTGTCACTGTGGGTGAAAAACTGTTTTTT.

As to this clonotype: The library was prepared for alpha chains; this beta chain is a stray read, so its frequency means little. This chain uses TRBV20-1 with TRBJ2-2; D is unresolved. V lost 1 base and J lost 4, with 7 bases in between. CDR3 length equals 13 residues. Germline CDR1 reads DFQATT; CDR2 reads SNEGSKA (reference sequence). CDR3 in amino acids: CSARVSGTGELFF. The CDR3 coding sequence is TGCAGTGCTAGAGTTTCGGGCACCGGGGAGCTGTTTTTT.

This clonotype was seen a single time. The library was built for alpha chains, so this beta chain is an off-target read and its size means little. The chain combines TRBV5-1 with TRBJ2-3; D is unclear. The CDR3 is 12 amino acids. From germline, CDR1 is SGHRS and CDR2 YFSETQ. V lost 4 bases, J lost 0 bases, and 3 bases lay in between. As DNA, the CDR3 is TGCGCCAGCAGCCCTAGCACAGATACGCAGTATTTT. Translation gives CASSPSTDTQYF.